The 11 T cell receptor beta chains presented below share a single source sample, sequenced in a study of beta chain features in type 1 diabetes. Study observations and caveats: The study found moderately but significantly shorter TCRB CDR3s in all four CD4+ subsets of Type 1 diabetes patients.

TCRB transcripts that were expressed got sequenced, as all of the isolated RNA had been reverse transcribed. Assay used: immunoSEQ multiplex PCR; TCRdb lists only in-frame clones, some missing. This table has 250,000 to 300,000 clones, 14% appearing once. Their antigens remain unidentified. The specimen sequenced was naive CD4+ T cells from blood. Every receptor here comes from a man under 40 with type 1 diabetes.

The chain uses TRBV9 and TRBJ2-2, with 7 bases aligning to TRBD1. V trimming: 4 bases; J trimming: 6 bases; junction bases outside the gene matches: 9. The CDR3 is 15 residues long. CDR1 and CDR2 (germline): SGDLS, YYNGEE. The CDR3 DNA reads TGTGCCAGCAGCCCCGAAGGACAGGTAGCCGGGGAGCTGTTTTTT. Amino acids: CASSPEGQVAGELFF. Full variable domain (remainder filled in from reference TRBV9 and TRBJ2-2): DSGVTQTPKHLITATGQRVTLRCSPRSGDLSVYWYQQSLDQGLQFLIQYYNGEERAKGNILERFSAQQFPDLHSELNLSSLELGDSALYFCASSPEGQVAGELFFGEGSRLTVL.

This clone was seen only a few times. The rearrangement uses TRBV7-3 and TRBJ2-1; D possibly corresponds to TRBD2 (6 bases). With 1 base removed from V and 7 bases from J, the gap between germline ends came to 14 bases. Germline CDR1 is SGHTA and CDR2 is FQGTGA. The CDR3 is 15 amino acids. The CDR3 DNA sequence: TGTGCCAGCAGCTTAATTTCGGGAGCAGGAAATGAGCAGTTCTTC. Translated: CASSLISGAGNEQFF.

The V and J genes are TRBV7-2 and TRBJ1-4; TRBD1 agrees at 8 bases. The CDR3 is 15 amino acids. V lost 2 bases to trimming and J lost 5 bases; unmatched junction nucleotides: 4. Germline CDR1 reads SGHTA; CDR2 reads FQGNSA. This CDR3 reads CASSLWGQDNEKLFF. For the CDR3, the DNA is TGTGCCAGCAGCTTATGGGGACAGGACAATGAAAAACTGTTTTTT.

This clone was observed a handful of times. The V and J genes are TRBV5-1 and TRBJ2-1, with 9 nucleotides matching TRBD2. The CDR3 totals 16 residues. Per germline, CDR1 SGHRS and CDR2 YFSETQ. V was clipped by 0 bases and J by 8 bases; unmatched bases: 9. DNA of the CDR3: TGCGCCAGCAGCTTGGCGGCGGCGGGAGGGCCCCATGAGCAGTTCTTC. Translating it yields CASSLAAAGGPHEQFF. Complete variable domain (other parts from reference TRBV5-1 and TRBJ2-1): KAGVTQTPRYLIKTRGQQVTLSCSPISGHRSVSWYQQTPGQGLQFLFEYFSETQRNKGNFPGRFSGRQFSNSRSEMNVSTLELGDSALYLCASSLAAAGGPHEQFFGPGTRLTVL.

This clone has a handful of counts. This chain uses TRBV7-9 with TRBJ2-1, with TRBD2 matching over 8 bases. The V and J ends lost 6 bases and 0 bases, in that order; junction bases with no gene match: 10. The germline gives CDR1 SEHNR, CDR2 FQNEAQ (reference sequence). The CDR3 sequence is 17 residues long. In nucleotides, the CDR3 is TGTGCCAGCAGTTCGCAGAGGAGCGGGAGCTCCTACAATGAGCAGTTCTTC. Its protein is CASSSQRSGSSYNEQFF. Full variable domain (remainder filled in from reference TRBV7-9 and TRBJ2-1): DTGVSQNPRHKITKRGQNVTFRCDPISEHNRLYWYRQTLGQGPEFLTYFQNEAQLEKSRLLSDRFSAERPKGSFSTLEIQRTEQGDSAMYLCASSSQRSGSSYNEQFFGPGTRLTVL.

The rearrangement joins TRBV11-1 to TRBJ1-2, with 7 nucleotides matching TRBD1. Germline V gene lookup returns CDR1 SGHAT and CDR2 FQDESV (reference sequence). There are 14 residues in the CDR3. V was pared by 5 bases and J by 2 bases, with 5 bases of the junction left unmatched. In DNA, the CDR3 is TGTGCCAGCAGCCTGGACAGGATGAACTATGGCTACACCTTC. It codes for CASSLDRMNYGYTF.

In this sample, this clone turned up a few times. CDR3 amino acids: CASSDGLAGAETQYF. CDR3 nucleotide sequence: TGTGCCAGCAGCGACGGACTAGCGGGAGCAGAGACCCAGTACTTC. The gene calls are TRBV9 and TRBJ2-5; 13 bases line up with TRBD2. J was trimmed by 4 bases and V by 3 bases; bases with no gene match: 3. The CDR3 has 15 amino acids. Germline values: CDR1 SGDLS, CDR2 YYNGEE.

The DNA of the CDR3 is TGTGCCAGCAGCCGAGGACAGGGCAATCAGCCCCAGCATTTT. This sequence encodes CASSRGQGNQPQHF. This chain connects TRBV14 to TRBJ1-5; the match to TRBD1 covers 7 bases. CDR1 and CDR2 (germline): SGHDN, FVKESK. J gave up 2 bases and V 4 bases, and 2 bases lay outside the gene matches. This CDR3 region has 14 residues.

This clone was picked up a small number of times. This chain links TRBV2 with TRBJ2-1; D might be TRBD2 (6 bases). CDR1 is SNHLY, CDR2 FYNNEI, per germline. Trimming pared 3 bases from V and 5 bases from J, leaving 11 bases between. The CDR3 has 14 amino acids. The CDR3 nucleotides read TGTGCCAGCAGTGATCCCGGGAGAGACAATGAGCAGTTCTTC. Its translation is CASSDPGRDNEQFF.

CDR3: CASSYTGERSNEQYF. CDR3 sequence (DNA): TGCGCCAGCAGCTACACAGGGGAAAGGTCGAACGAGCAGTACTTC. The chain is built from TRBV5-1 and TRBJ2-7, with 7 nucleotides matching TRBD1. Germline assignment: CDR1 SGHRS and CDR2 YFSETQ. Losses at the gene ends were 3 bases for V and 5 bases for J; bases not matched to a gene: 11. This CDR3 has 15 residues.

This clone was seen a handful of times. The CDR3 bases are TGCAGCGTTGTCTGGCAGGGGGCGAACACCGGGGAGCTGTTTTTT. Translation gives CSVVWQGANTGELFF. This sequence joins TRBV29-1 and TRBJ2-2; 7 nucleotides match TRBD1. The germline V gene has CDR1 SQVTM and CDR2 ANQGSEA. V shed 4 bases and J 0 bases; nucleotides not matched to a gene: 5. The CDR3 totals 15 residues.